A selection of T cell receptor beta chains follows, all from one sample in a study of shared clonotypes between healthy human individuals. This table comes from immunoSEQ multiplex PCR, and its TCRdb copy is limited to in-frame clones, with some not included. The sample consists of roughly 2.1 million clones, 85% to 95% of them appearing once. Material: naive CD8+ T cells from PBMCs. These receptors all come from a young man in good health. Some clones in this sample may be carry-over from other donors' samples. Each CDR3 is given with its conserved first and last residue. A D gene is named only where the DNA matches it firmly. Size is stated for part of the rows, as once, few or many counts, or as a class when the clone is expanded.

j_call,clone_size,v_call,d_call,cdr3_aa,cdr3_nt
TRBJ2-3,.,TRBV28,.,CASSFISGTDTQYF,TGTGCCAGCAGTTTCATATCGGGGACAGATACGCAGTATTTT
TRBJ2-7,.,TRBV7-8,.,CASSLGARALDEQYF,TGTGCCAGCAGCTTAGGAGCCAGGGCTCTAGACGAGCAGTACTTC
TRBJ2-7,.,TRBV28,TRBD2,CASSLTRGGDAYEQYF,TGTGCCAGCAGTTTAACCCGGGGGGGGGACGCCTACGAGCAGTACTTC
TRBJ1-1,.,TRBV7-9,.,CASSSRIQGYTEAFF,TGTGCCAGCAGCTCGCGTATACAGGGTTACACTGAAGCTTTCTTT
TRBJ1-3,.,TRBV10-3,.,CAIWRSERGDGNTIYF,TGTGCCATCTGGAGGAGTGAAAGGGGCGACGGAAACACCATATATTTT
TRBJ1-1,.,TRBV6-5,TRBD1,CASSYDTGGSTEAFF,TGTGCCAGCAGTTACGATACAGGGGGTAGCACTGAAGCTTTCTTT
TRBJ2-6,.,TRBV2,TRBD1,CASSRQGWRDVLTF,TGTGCCAGCAGTAGACAGGGGTGGAGGGACGTCCTGACTTTC
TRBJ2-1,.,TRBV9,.,CASSVGTSSYNEQFF,TGTGCCAGCAGCGTAGGGACGAGCTCCTACAATGAGCAGTTCTTC
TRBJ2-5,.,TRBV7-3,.,CASSVDRGETQYF,TGTGCCAGCAGCGTCGACCGAGGAGAGACCCAGTACTTC
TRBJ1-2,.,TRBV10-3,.,CAISDVLSRNYGYTF,TGTGCCATCAGTGATGTCCTCTCACGTAACTATGGCTACACCTTC
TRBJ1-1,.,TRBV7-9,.,CASSSRQDLNTEAFF,TGTGCCAGCAGCTCACGACAGGACCTGAACACTGAAGCTTTCTTT
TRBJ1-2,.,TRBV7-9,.,CASRLGGPTNYGYTF,TGTGCCAGCAGGTTAGGAGGCCCCACAAACTATGGCTACACCTTC
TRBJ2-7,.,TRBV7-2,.,CASSLAQGTSYEQYF,TGTGCCAGCAGCTTAGCTCAGGGGACCTCCTACGAGCAGTACTTC
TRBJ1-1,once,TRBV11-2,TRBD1,CASSLGRGTEAFF,TGTGCCAGCAGCTTAGGCAGGGGGACTGAAGCTTTCTTT
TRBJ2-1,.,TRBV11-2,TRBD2,CASSGVSGRFYNEQFF,TGTGCCAGCAGCGGGGTAAGCGGGAGGTTCTACAATGAGCAGTTCTTC
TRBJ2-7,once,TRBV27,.,CASSFRPDSYEQYF,TGTGCCAGCAGTTTCCGACCGGACAGCTACGAGCAGTACTTC
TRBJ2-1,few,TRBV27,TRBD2,CASSLSPSGSLEEQFF,TGTGCCAGCAGTTTATCGCCTAGCGGGAGCCTGGAGGAGCAGTTCTTC
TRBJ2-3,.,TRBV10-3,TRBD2,CAISAGLAGVADTQYF,TGTGCCATCAGCGCGGGACTAGCGGGAGTAGCAGATACGCAGTATTTT
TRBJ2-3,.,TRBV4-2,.,CASSQDLTRSTDTQYF,TGTGCCAGCAGCCAAGATCTGACCAGGAGCACAGATACGCAGTATTTT
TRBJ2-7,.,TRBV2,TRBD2,CASSGLAGGFTYEQYF,TGTGCCAGCAGTGGACTAGCGGGAGGTTTTACCTACGAGCAGTACTTC
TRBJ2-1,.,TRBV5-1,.,CASSLSNRLYNEQFF,TGCGCCAGCAGCTTGTCGAACAGACTATACAATGAGCAGTTCTTC
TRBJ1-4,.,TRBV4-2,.,CASSQEGQGEKLFF,TGTGCCAGCAGCCAAGAAGGGCAGGGTGAAAAACTGTTTTTT
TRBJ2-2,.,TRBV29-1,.,CSVETPTGELFF,TGCAGCGTTGAAACGCCTACCGGGGAGCTGTTTTTT
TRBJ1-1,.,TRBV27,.,CASRGDVRNTEAFF,TGTGCCAGCAGGGGGGACGTCCGGAACACTGAAGCTTTCTTT
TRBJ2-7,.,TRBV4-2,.,CASSPRVGGSYEQYF,TGTGCCAGCAGCCCCCGGGTCGGGGGATCCTACGAGCAGTACTTC
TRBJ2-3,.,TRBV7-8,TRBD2,CASSLGTKLAGGADTQYF,TGTGCCAGCAGCCTTGGGACGAAACTAGCGGGAGGAGCAGATACGCAGTATTTT
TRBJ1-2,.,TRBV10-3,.,CAISDKMGYGYTF,TGTGCCATCAGTGATAAAATGGGTTATGGCTACACCTTC
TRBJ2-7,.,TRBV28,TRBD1,CASRDRGSYEQYF,TGTGCCAGCCGGGACAGGGGCTCCTACGAGCAGTACTTC
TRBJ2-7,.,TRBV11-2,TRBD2,CASSQGLADSYEQYF,TGTGCCAGCAGCCAAGGCCTAGCGGACTCCTACGAGCAGTACTTC
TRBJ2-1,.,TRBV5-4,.,CASSSGKLSYNEQFF,TGTGCCAGCAGCTCCGGTAAGCTCTCCTACAATGAGCAGTTCTTC
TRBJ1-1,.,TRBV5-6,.,CASSLANVGFGEAFF,TGTGCCAGCAGCTTGGCCAACGTAGGGTTCGGTGAAGCTTTCTTT
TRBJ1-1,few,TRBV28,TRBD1,CASSGTGHTEAFF,TGTGCCAGCAGCGGGACAGGGCACACTGAAGCTTTCTTT
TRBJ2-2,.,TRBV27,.,CASNPGINTGELFF,TGTGCCAGCAACCCCGGGATCAACACCGGGGAGCTGTTTTTT
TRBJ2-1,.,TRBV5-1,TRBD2,CASSLAGLARKGQFF,TGCGCCAGCAGCTTGGCGGGACTAGCTAGAAAAGGGCAGTTCTTC
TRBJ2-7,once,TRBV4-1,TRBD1,CASRPTEGRQGVYEQYF,TGCGCCAGCAGGCCTACCGAGGGACGACAGGGCGTGTACGAGCAGTACTTC
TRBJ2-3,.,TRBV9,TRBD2,CASSDRTSGRIDTQYF,TGTGCCAGCAGCGACCGGACTAGCGGGAGGATCGATACGCAGTATTTT
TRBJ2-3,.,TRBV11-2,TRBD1,CASRDRDSLADTQYF,TGTGCCAGCAGGGACCGGGACAGCCTGGCAGATACGCAGTATTTT
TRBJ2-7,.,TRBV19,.,CASSIRRDGYEQYF,TGTGCCAGTAGTATACGCCGGGACGGCTACGAGCAGTACTTC
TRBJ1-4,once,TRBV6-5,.,CASSYSLGTEKLFF,TGTGCCAGCAGTTACTCGTTGGGGACTGAAAAACTGTTTTTT
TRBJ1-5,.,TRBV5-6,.,CANNRAQPQHF,TGTGCCAATAACAGGGCTCAGCCCCAGCATTTT
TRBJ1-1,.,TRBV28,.,CASSLGTRTEAFF,TGTGCCAGCAGTTTGGGGACGCGGACTGAAGCTTTCTTT
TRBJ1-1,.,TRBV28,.,CASSTSSLRENTEAFF,TGTGCCAGCAGTACCTCCTCTTTACGGGAGAACACTGAAGCTTTCTTT
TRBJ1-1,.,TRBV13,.,CASSPPRVTEAFF,TGTGCCAGCAGCCCCCCCAGGGTGACTGAAGCTTTCTTT
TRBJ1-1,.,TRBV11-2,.,CASSFYIGRVAEAFF,TGTGCCAGCAGCTTTTATATCGGCAGGGTGGCTGAAGCTTTCTTT
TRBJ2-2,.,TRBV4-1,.,CASSRGGGELFF,TGCGCCAGCAGCCGGGGTGGCGGGGAGCTGTTTTTT
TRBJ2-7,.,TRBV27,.,CASSFRGGSEQYF,TGTGCCAGCAGTTTCAGGGGGGGAAGCGAGCAGTACTTC
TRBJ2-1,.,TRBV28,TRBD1,CASSPRTGRGNEQFF,TGTGCCAGCAGTCCCAGGACAGGGAGAGGCAATGAGCAGTTCTTC
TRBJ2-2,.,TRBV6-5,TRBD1,CASSYGQAHTGELFF,TGTGCCAGCAGTTACGGACAGGCACACACCGGGGAGCTGTTTTTT
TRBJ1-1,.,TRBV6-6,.,CASSYVGGRTEAFF,TGTGCCAGCAGTTACGTCGGCGGGCGCACTGAAGCTTTCTTT
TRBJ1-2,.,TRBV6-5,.,CASSPFSGFGYTF,TGTGCCAGCAGTCCATTTTCGGGGTTTGGCTACACCTTC
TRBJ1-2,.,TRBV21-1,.,CASSKVPEFYGYTF,TGTGCCAGCAGCAAAGTCCCGGAATTCTATGGCTACACCTTC
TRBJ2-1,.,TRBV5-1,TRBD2,CATSGTGDYNEQFF,TGCGCCACCAGCGGGACGGGAGACTACAATGAGCAGTTCTTC
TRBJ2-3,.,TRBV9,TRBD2,CASSVATSAYTDTQYF,TGTGCCAGCAGCGTAGCAACTAGCGCCTACACAGATACGCAGTATTTT
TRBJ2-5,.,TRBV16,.,CASSQYSRYQETQYF,TGTGCCAGCAGCCAATATTCCAGGTACCAAGAGACCCAGTACTTC
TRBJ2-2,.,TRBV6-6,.,CASSYLSTGELFF,TGTGCCAGCAGTTACTTGAGTACCGGGGAGCTGTTTTTT
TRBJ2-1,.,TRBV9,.,CASSPQRYDTSSYNEQFF,TGTGCCAGCAGCCCCCAGCGATATGACACCAGCTCCTACAATGAGCAGTTCTTC
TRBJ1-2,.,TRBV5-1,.,CASSPVGSSNYGYTF,TGCGCCAGCAGCCCCGTCGGGAGCAGTAACTATGGCTACACCTTC
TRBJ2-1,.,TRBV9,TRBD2,CASSVGLGWGDEQFF,TGTGCCAGCAGCGTCGGACTAGGATGGGGCGATGAGCAGTTCTTC
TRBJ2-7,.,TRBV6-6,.,CASSYAHNPYPYEQYF,TGTGCCAGCAGTTACGCACATAACCCATATCCCTACGAGCAGTACTTC